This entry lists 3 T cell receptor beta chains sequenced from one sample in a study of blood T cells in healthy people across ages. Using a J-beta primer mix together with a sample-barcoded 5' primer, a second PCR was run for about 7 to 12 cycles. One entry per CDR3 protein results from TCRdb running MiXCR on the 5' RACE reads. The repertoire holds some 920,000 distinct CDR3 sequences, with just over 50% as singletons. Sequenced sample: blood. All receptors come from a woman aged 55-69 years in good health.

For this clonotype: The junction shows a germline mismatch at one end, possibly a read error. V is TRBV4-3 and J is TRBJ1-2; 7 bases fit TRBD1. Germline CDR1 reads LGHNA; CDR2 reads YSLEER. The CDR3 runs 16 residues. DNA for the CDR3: TGCGCCAGCAGTCGGACGGTGACAGGGAAGAACTATGACTACACCTTC. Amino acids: CASSRTVTGKNYDYTF.

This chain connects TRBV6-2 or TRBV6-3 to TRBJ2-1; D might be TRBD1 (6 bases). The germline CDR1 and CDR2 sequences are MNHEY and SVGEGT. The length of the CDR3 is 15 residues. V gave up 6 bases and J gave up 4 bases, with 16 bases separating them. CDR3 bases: TGTGCCAGCAGAGGCACAGGGAAAATGTACAATGAGCAGTTCTTC. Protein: CASRGTGKMYNEQFF.

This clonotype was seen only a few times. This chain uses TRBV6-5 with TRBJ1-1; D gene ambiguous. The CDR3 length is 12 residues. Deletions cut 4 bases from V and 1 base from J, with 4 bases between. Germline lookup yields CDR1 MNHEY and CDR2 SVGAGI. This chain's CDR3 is CASSSPNTEAFF. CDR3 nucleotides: TGTGCCAGCAGTTCGCCGAACACTGAAGCTTTCTTT.